This paragraph covers one T cell receptor (beta chain) sequence. Its antigen has not been determined. No much larger clone exists at a distance of one base, and base qualities are not known. This record comes from a study of naive and memory T cell subsets (dated by TCRdb to about 2017). Regarding the study in general: The study applied an open-source, UMI-based TCR alpha and beta sequencing pipeline to sorted naive and memory peripheral blood T cell subsets. IgG serology results and the functional CMV T cell responses were in complete agreement. RNA was DNase-treated and reverse transcribed with TCR constant-region primers, mostly using SuperScript III. Paper-wide results and their limitations: A power law was followed by TCR abundance, with an exponent that differed between naive and memory subsets but was consistent across the three individuals. Gini index rose and Shannon and inverse Simpson diversity fell from naive through CM, EM and EMRA in both CD4 and CD8 cells. Each clonotype was defined as a single alpha or beta chain sequence rather than as a paired alpha/beta receptor. RNA-based TCR counts may be influenced by expression changes linked to T cell activation and differentiation. Naive repertoires, especially CD8, contained a few larger clonotypes, possibly memory cells re-expressing CD45RA. Once error correction was done, more than 90% of naive TCR sequences showed up just once, which made the naive abundance distributions much steeper than those of the memory subsets. The repertoire findings for the naive and memory subsets could not be validated against a ground truth because none was available.

In the germline V gene, CDR1 corresponds to SGHRS and CDR2 to YFSETQ. Counted from cysteine to phenylalanine, this CDR3 has 12 amino acids. CDR3 DNA is the only sequence kept; it has 36 bases, read in frame from the first base. Trimming at the junction amounts to 1 base on V and 5 bases on J, and the germline ends lie 5 bases apart. Separate amplification of TCR alpha and beta chain libraries was performed from the second PCR step onward. The CMV status of each donor was determined by measuring IFNgamma production from CD4+ T cells after fresh PBMCs had been stimulated overnight with CMV viral lysate. CD4 T cells were positively selected using Miltenyi beads, after which CD8 T cells were positively selected from the CD4-negative fraction. Cells were stained for CD3, CD4, CD8, CD45RA, CD27 and a live/dead dye and were sorted on a BD Aria II into four subsets based on CD45RA and CD27. Blood came from three healthy volunteers, each fractionated into CD4 and CD8 T cells and then into four differentiation subsets. Roughly 0.11 L of peripheral blood was collected from each donor, and PBMC were isolated by Ficoll-Paque PLUS density-gradient centrifugation. After sorting, cells were lysed in RLT buffer, RNA was extracted using a Qiagen RNeasy kit, and the extracted RNA was stored at -80 degrees C.

Library prep was done by UMI-ligation and nested PCR. An equimolar mix of two oligonucleotides covering both TRBC1 and TRBC2 was used as the beta constant-region primer. A single-stranded oligonucleotide containing the SP2 primer and a 12-nucleotide UMI was joined to the 3' end of the cDNA by T4 RNA ligase 1. The ligated cDNA went through four rounds of PCR with nested alpha and beta constant-region primers together with the SP2 primer. The ligation reaction was incubated at 16°C for about 20-24 hours. PCR2 was typically performed as a SYBR Green qPCR and was stopped at a predetermined threshold so that over-amplification was prevented. Every purification after the first one was done using Agencourt AMPure XP magnetic beads. Library quantification was done by Qubit, followed by a TapeStation check on which the main peak was expected at around 650 bp. Sequencing of the pooled libraries was done on an Illumina MiSeq using v2 2x251 paired-end kits, which typically yielded roughly 0.9-2.2 million reads per sample. Libraries were pooled at 4 nM per sample, and roughly 4.5-7.5% PhiX was added to improve cluster recognition. Concerning the study's data processing: Using tag matching that tolerated one base-pair mismatch, Decombinator assigned V and J genes to FASTQ reads that had been processed by Demultiplexor. Collapsinator relied on UMIs to fix sequencing errors as well as frequency errors caused by PCR heterogeneity. TCRs were translated and CDR3s were extracted from the conserved cysteine to the FGXG phenylalanine by CDR3Translator, with non-productive sequences being flagged. Gini, Shannon entropy and inverse Simpson indices were computed after subsampling the repertoires to the same number of UMI-defined TCRs. Within the linear range, a power law was fitted to clonotype abundance distributions using maximum likelihood. For one naive CD8 sample, the pipeline and MIGEC produced similar UMI counts, unique TCR numbers and clonal distributions. In one analysis, naive TCRs also found in any memory subset of the same donor were removed from the naive repertoire. The repertoires were searched for approximately 7,000 CMV-associated CDR3 sequences that had been compiled from VDJdb and a published dataset. TCRdb handled the public reads itself, with Q25 trimming in fastp and clone calling in MiXCR, and kept productive beta chains. Identical CDR3 protein sequences are pooled into one entry, listed with their most common genes and DNA. The V and J calls reflect TCRdb's pipeline rather than the authors' work. This sample holds 150,000 or so distinct CDR3 sequences; about 18% were observed only once. The ten largest account for around 0.14% of the sample.

The material sequenced was naive CD4+ T cells from blood. The meaning of the sample's cell subset or site label: naive T cells, CD45RA high CD27+. The chain is encoded by TRBV5-1 joined to TRBJ2-3; no D segment can be confidently identified. The TCR sequence derives from a human donor in good health. In nucleotide form, the sequence is TGCGCCAGCAGCTTGCAGCGAGATACGCAGTATTTT. Its amino acids are CASSLQRDTQYF.